Listed below are T cell receptor beta chains from one sample, sequenced in a study of cytomegalovirus exposure and HLA in healthy donors. Sequencing was performed with immunoSEQ multiplex PCR; in TCRdb, only in-frame clones are kept and a portion is missing. The sample has about 110,000 clones, roughly nine tenths seen once. Sequenced material: PBMCs. The receptors were gathered from a young woman in good health and CMV-seronegative. CDR3s include the opening cysteine and the closing phenylalanine or tryptophan. The order of the fields is J gene, clone size, V gene, D gene, CDR3 DNA, CDR3 protein. A D gene is named only where the DNA matches it firmly. Some rows mark clone size as missing; the rest say once, few, many or name a class of expanded clone.

TRBJ2-7	.	TRBV5-4	TRBD2	TGTGCCAGCAGCCCGGGACTAGCGGCTTCCTACGAGCAGTACTTC	CASSPGLAASYEQYF
TRBJ1-2	.	TRBV27	TRBD1	TGTGCCAGCAGTTTGACAGGGGGCCGCTACACCTTC	CASSLTGGRYTF
TRBJ1-4	.	TRBV5-4	.	TGTGCCAGCAGCTTCCAGGGGAAAACTAATGAAAAACTGTTTTTT	CASSFQGKTNEKLFF
TRBJ2-3	.	TRBV6-6	.	TGTGCCAGCCAAGTCGCGGCTAGCACAGATACGCAGTATTTT	CASQVAASTDTQYF
TRBJ2-5	.	TRBV29-1	.	TGCAGCGTTGAACAGGGTCGAGAGACCCAGTACTTC	CSVEQGRETQYF
TRBJ1-6	once	TRBV6-4	.	TGTGCCAGCAGTGATGAGATGGATTCACCCCTCCACTTT	CASSDEMDSPLHF
TRBJ1-1	.	TRBV5-1	.	TGCGCCAGCAGCTTGGTTAAGGGCGGGAGCACTGAAGCTTTCTTT	CASSLVKGGSTEAFF
TRBJ1-2	.	TRBV2	TRBD1	TGTGCCAGCCGCCGGGACAGGGCCTTAGCTAACTATGGCTACACCTTC	CASRRDRALANYGYTF
TRBJ1-2	.	TRBV18	.	TGTGCCAGCTCACCACTCCGACCGCGGGGGCTCTACACCTTC	CASSPLRPRGLYTF
TRBJ1-2	.	TRBV28	TRBD1	TGTGCCAGCAGCGACCTGACAGGGAACTATGGCTACACCTTC	CASSDLTGNYGYTF
TRBJ1-2	.	TRBV18	TRBD1	TGTGCCAGCTCACCGGGACAGCTGACTTTCTATGGCTACACCTTC	CASSPGQLTFYGYTF
TRBJ2-2	.	TRBV5-1	.	TGCGCCAGCAGCTTGGCGCGGGACCCGAACACCGGGGAGCTGTTTTTT	CASSLARDPNTGELFF
TRBJ2-7	once	TRBV29-1	TRBD1	TGCAGCGTTGATGGAGACAGGGGTACCTACGAGCAGTACTTC	CSVDGDRGTYEQYF
TRBJ2-5	.	TRBV27	.	TGTGCCAGCAGTTTTCTACAGGGCGAGACCCAGTACTTC	CASSFLQGETQYF
TRBJ2-6	few	TRBV4-3	.	TGCGCCAGCAGCCAAGGAGGGACACACTCTGGGGCCAACGTCCTGACTTTC	CASSQGGTHSGANVLTF
TRBJ1-1	.	TRBV28	.	TGTGCCAGCATCCGGACAGTGAACACTGAAGCTTTCTTT	CASIRTVNTEAFF
TRBJ2-3	.	TRBV5-1	.	TGCGCCAGCAGCTTGGGGGGGACTGACGGCACAGATACGCAGTATTTT	CASSLGGTDGTDTQYF
TRBJ1-6	.	TRBV10-3	TRBD1	TGTGCCATCAGGGAAGGGACAGGGGATTCACCCCTCCACTTT	CAIREGTGDSPLHF
TRBJ2-3	.	TRBV2	.	TGTGCCAGCAGTGAATTTTATTCGGCAGATACGCAGTATTTT	CASSEFYSADTQYF
TRBJ1-1	.	TRBV19	TRBD1	TGTGCCAGTACTCCGGGACAGGGGCCGTGGGGGAACACTGAAGCTTTCTTT	CASTPGQGPWGNTEAFF
TRBJ2-7	.	TRBV28	.	TGTGCCAGCAGTTTTGCGGGGAGGTCAGGTGGCGAGCAGTACTTC	CASSFAGRSGGEQYF
TRBJ2-7	once	TRBV4-3	TRBD2	TGCGCCAGCAGCCCGACTAGCGGGTTCCGTGAGCAGTACTTC	CASSPTSGFREQYF
TRBJ2-7	.	TRBV4-2	TRBD2	TGTGCCAGCAGATACGAGGGCCACCTAGCGGGGAACACCTACGAGCAGTACTTC	CASRYEGHLAGNTYEQYF
TRBJ1-2	.	TRBV7-9	.	TGTGCCAGCAGCCCTTTTGGGGGGGATGGCTACACCTTC	CASSPFGGDGYTF
TRBJ1-3	few	TRBV18	.	TGTGCCAGCTCGAAATCGGGACTCCTGGGGAACACCATATATTTT	CASSKSGLLGNTIYF
TRBJ2-3	once	TRBV19	TRBD2	TGTGCCAGTAGTACCAAGGGACTAGCGGGGGCCACAGATACGCAGTATTTT	CASSTKGLAGATDTQYF
TRBJ1-2	.	TRBV7-2	TRBD1	TGTGCCAGCAGCCCCCCCGACAGGGGAGCCTATGGCTACACCTTC	CASSPPDRGAYGYTF
TRBJ1-2	.	TRBV5-1	.	TGCGCCAGCAGCTTGACCAGGGATGCAGCGGGCTACACCTTC	CASSLTRDAAGYTF
TRBJ2-1	.	TRBV5-1	.	TGCGCCAGCAGCGGCACCCGGGACTTGAGCAATGAGCAGTTCTTC	CASSGTRDLSNEQFF
TRBJ2-7	.	TRBV28	TRBD2	TGTGCCAGCAGCTTACGGGGACTATCCTACGAGCAGTACTTC	CASSLRGLSYEQYF
TRBJ2-7	.	TRBV28	.	TGTGCCAGCAGCCGGACAGTCACGAGCTCCTACGAGCAGTACTTC	CASSRTVTSSYEQYF
TRBJ2-7	.	TRBV28	TRBD1	TGTGCCAGCAGACCGCCGGGACAGGGGTCGGCCTATTCCTACGAGCAGTACTTC	CASRPPGQGSAYSYEQYF
TRBJ1-5	.	TRBV29-1	.	TGCAGCGCCAGCGAAGGTTATAGCAATCAGCCCCAGCATTTT	CSASEGYSNQPQHF
TRBJ2-1	.	TRBV7-2	TRBD2	TGTGCCAGCAGCCCGACAACTAGCGTTACGTACAATGAGCAGTTCTTC	CASSPTTSVTYNEQFF
TRBJ2-1	.	TRBV7-3	TRBD2	TGTGCCAGCAGCGCACACCGGACTAGCGGCTACAATGAGCAGTTCTTC	CASSAHRTSGYNEQFF
TRBJ2-5	.	TRBV9	TRBD1	TGTGCCAGCAGCGTAGCAGGGGGAAGCCAAGAGACCCAGTACTTC	CASSVAGGSQETQYF
TRBJ1-3	once	TRBV7-2	.	TGTGCCAGCAGCTTAGTGGGCGCTGGAAACACCATATATTTT	CASSLVGAGNTIYF
TRBJ2-1	.	TRBV27	TRBD2	TGTGCCAGCAGTTGGACTAGCGGGAGGGCCGGCGAGCAGTTCTTC	CASSWTSGRAGEQFF
TRBJ2-2	.	TRBV10-1	TRBD1	TGCGCCAGCAGTGAGTCGGGGACAGGGCCCCCCGGGGAGCTGTTTTTT	CASSESGTGPPGELFF
TRBJ1-4	once	TRBV11-2	TRBD1	TGTGCCAGCAGCTTAGAGGGGACAGGAGGGGAAAAACTGTTTTTT	CASSLEGTGGEKLFF
TRBJ1-4	.	TRBV27	TRBD1	TGTGCCAGCAGTTCCCGCGGACAGGGGGCCAATGAAAAACTGTTTTTT	CASSSRGQGANEKLFF
TRBJ1-1	once	TRBV7-9	TRBD1	TGTGCCAGCAGCCAGGGACAGAGGACTGAAGCTTTCTTT	CASSQGQRTEAFF
TRBJ2-7	.	TRBV9	.	TGTGCCAGCAGCGTAGTGGACTTGCCCGGCTACGAGCAGTACTTC	CASSVVDLPGYEQYF
TRBJ2-7	.	TRBV4-1	.	TGCGCCAGCAGCCTTGCGGGGACCCCCTACGAGCAGTACTTC	CASSLAGTPYEQYF
TRBJ1-2	.	TRBV4-3	.	TGCGCCAGCAGCCAAGAGAGCGTGGGTGGCTACACCTTC	CASSQESVGGYTF
TRBJ1-2	.	TRBV18	.	TGTGCCAGCTCACCACTGGCGGGCGAGGATGGCTACACCTTC	CASSPLAGEDGYTF
TRBJ1-4	.	TRBV30	.	TGTGCCTGGAGTTTAGCCTGGACTAATGAAAAACTGTTTTTT	CAWSLAWTNEKLFF
TRBJ2-1	.	TRBV6-5	TRBD2	TGTGCCAGCAGTTACGGCCTAGCGGGGGGGCACAATGAGCAGTTCTTC	CASSYGLAGGHNEQFF
TRBJ1-1	.	TRBV30	.	TGTGCCTGTCGGGAGGGAGGGTTCACTGAAGCTTTCTTT	CACREGGFTEAFF
TRBJ1-3	once	TRBV14	.	TGTGCCAGCAGCCAAGAACGAGGAGGGCCTGGAAACACCATATATTTT	CASSQERGGPGNTIYF